Included here is one TCR beta chain sequence, with context. The sample comes from a study of T cell responses to AZD1222 COVID-19 vaccine. Libraries were prepared by immunoSEQ multiplex PCR; TCRdb keeps only in-frame clonotypes and omits some of them. Of about 83,000 clones in the sample, roughly 83% were seen once. The receptor comes from an adult in good health. The material sequenced was peripheral blood, taken on day 0 of AZD1222 vaccination.

The CDR3: CASSVGGTRISYEQYF. The CDR3 coding sequence is TGTGCCAGCAGCGTTGGGGGGACTAGAATCTCCTACGAGCAGTACTTC. V usage is TRBV9 and J usage is TRBJ2-7; 8 bases are shared with TRBD2. The trim removed 2 bases at V and 0 bases at J, leaving 7 bases unmatched. There are 16 residues in the CDR3. Germline CDR1 and CDR2: SGDLS and YYNGEE.